A single T cell receptor beta chain is shown here with its context. As yet, its antigen is unknown. The sample belongs to a study of CD8+ T cells in alopecia areata. The investigators collected lesional scalp punch biopsies and peripheral blood from alopecia areata patients. Study-wide results and limits: Alphabeta T cells residing in normal skin are also sequenced in scalp samples. Higher clonality than in normal scalp was seen in lesional scalp, especially alopecia totalis/universalis.

RNA was isolated and reverse transcribed to cDNA, the sequencing template. Method: immunoSEQ multiplex PCR; TCRdb's copy keeps in-frame clones and lacks some. The repertoire includes 110,000 to 150,000 clones, about half of them detected once, and 0.8% to 1% sits in the top ten. Germline CDR1 SGHRS, CDR2 YFSETQ. This CDR3 has 13 residues. With 4 bases removed from V and 4 bases from J, the gap between germline ends came to 9 bases. The receptor was derived from a human donor with alopecia areata. The sequences come from CD4+ T cells sorted from blood, collected at week 0. The chain uses TRBV5-1 and TRBJ2-1, with D hard to call. CDR3 nucleotides: TGCGCCAGCAGCGACGGACGGTACAATGAGCAGTTCTTC. Translation: CASSDGRYNEQFF.